These 13 T cell receptor beta chains were all obtained from the same sample, sequenced in a study of shared clonotypes between healthy human individuals. The assay was immunoSEQ multiplex PCR, and TCRdb's table has in-frame clones only and misses some. The table records approximately 2,000,000 clones, 93% of them present only once. Naive CD8 populations comprised CD45RO-negative cells positively selected for CCR7, excluding terminally differentiated effector memory CD45RA+ cells. The specimen was naive CD8+ T cells from PBMCs. These receptors were collected from a man aged 18 to 35 in good health. Some clones in this sample may be carry-over from other donors' samples.

The V call is TRBV27, the J call TRBJ2-1; D may be TRBD1 (6 bases). This CDR3 is 13 amino acids long. Germline V CDR1 and CDR2: MNHEY, SMNVEV (reference sequence). The V end was cut by 5 bases, the J end by 3 bases, with 8 bases between. CDR3 sequence reads: CASSNRVYNEQFF. DNA for the CDR3: TGTGCCAGCAGTAACAGGGTCTACAATGAGCAGTTCTTC.

On this clone: Germline and junction disagree at one end, which may indicate a read error. This CDR3 reads CASSWGREVPHEQYF. In nucleotides, the CDR3 is TGTGCCAGCAGCTGGGGGCGGGAAGTCCCACACGAGCAGTACTTC. The rearrangement uses TRBV5-1 and TRBJ2-7; D assignment may be TRBD1 or TRBD2 (6 bases each). This CDR3 is 15 amino acids long. From germline, CDR1 is SGHRS and CDR2 YFSETQ.

As for this clone: Other DNA sequences in the same sample also yield this CDR3. The genes are TRBV6-5 and TRBJ2-2, with D possibly TRBD2 on 5 matching bases. Germline assignment: CDR1 MNHEY and CDR2 SVGAGI. V was pared by 0 bases and J by 7 bases, with 9 bases between. The CDR3 has 14 amino acids. The CDR3 DNA reads as TGTGCCAGCAGTTACTCGGGAGAGGGCGGGGAGCTGTTTTTT. This codes for CASSYSGEGGELFF.

The gene calls are TRBV28 and TRBJ2-3; no reliable D call. Trimming cost V 6 bases and J 4 bases, with 17 bases left between them. Germline V CDR1 and CDR2: MDHEN, SYDVKM. This CDR3 is 15 amino acids long. The CDR3: CASSATKSLADTQYF. DNA of the CDR3: TGTGCCAGCAGCGCCACTAAGAGTTTAGCAGATACGCAGTATTTT.

The chain links TRBV27 to TRBJ2-1; 9 nucleotides line up with TRBD2. With V trimmed by 4 bases and J by 2 bases, 9 bases remained unmatched. Per germline, CDR1 MNHEY and CDR2 SMNVEV (reference sequence). The CDR3 covers 17 residues. DNA for the CDR3: TGTGCCAGCAGTTGGCCGGGCGGGAGGGCCACCTACAATGAGCAGTTCTTC. It yields the protein CASSWPGGRATYNEQFF.

In nucleotides, the CDR3 is TGTGCCAGCAGCTCCCGGGCTTCCGCATCAGGGGAGCTGTTTTTT. It codes for CASSSRASASGELFF. The chain combines TRBV7-9 with TRBJ2-2; D unclear. This CDR3 is built from 15 residues. The V end lost 4 bases, the J end lost 8 bases, and 17 bases lay between the germline ends. Looked up from germline, CDR1 is SEHNR and CDR2 is FQNEAQ (reference sequence).

The CDR3 spells CASSHRVSGYGYTF. CDR3 sequence (DNA): TGCGCCAGCAGCCACAGGGTTTCGGGCTATGGCTACACCTTC. This sequence joins TRBV4-1 and TRBJ1-2, with a weak D call TRBD1 (5 bases). This CDR3 region has 14 residues. Germline V lookup: CDR1 MGHRA, CDR2 YSYEKL. The V end was cut by 3 bases, the J end by 4 bases, with 12 bases between.

The V gene is TRBV15, the J gene TRBJ2-7, with 7 bases fitting TRBD1. V gave up 5 bases and J gave up 6 bases; unmatched junction bases: 10. The CDR3 runs to 14 residues. Germline V gives CDR1 LNHNV, CDR2 YYDKDF (reference sequence). CDR3: CATSGRGRGLEQYF. The DNA of the CDR3 is TGTGCCACCAGCGGAAGGGGGCGCGGGCTCGAGCAGTACTTC. The full variable domain, with the rest looked up from reference TRBV15 and TRBJ2-7, is DAMVIQNPRYQVTQFGKPVTLSCSQTLNHNVMYWYQQKSSQAPKLLFHYYDKDFNNEADTPDNFQSRRPNTSFCFLDIRSPGLGDTAMYLCATSGRGRGLEQYFGPGTRLTVT.

The chain combines TRBV4-3 with TRBJ2-5, with D possibly being TRBD2 (5 bases). V was pared by 0 bases and J by 3 bases, with 14 bases between. Germline lookup yields CDR1 LGHNA and CDR2 YSLEER. The CDR3 extends over 16 amino acids. The CDR3 DNA sequence: TGCGCCAGCAGCCAAGATCTCGGACTTCCAAAAGAGACCCAGTACTTC. Translating gives CASSQDLGLPKETQYF.

This clone appeared a single time. V and J are TRBV28 and TRBJ2-7; no clear D gene. Trimming cost V 1 base and J 1 base, with 8 bases left between them. Germline CDR1 reads MDHEN; CDR2 reads SYDVKM. The CDR3 spans 14 residues. The CDR3 coding sequence is TGTGCCAGCAGTTTATACTCCAGATCCTACGAGCAGTACTTC. Its protein is CASSLYSRSYEQYF. Based on the CDR3 plus reference TRBV28 and TRBJ2-7, the full variable domain is DVKVTQSSRYLVKRTGEKVFLECVQDMDHENMFWYRQDPGLGLRLIYFSYDVKMKEKGDIPEGYSVSREKKERFSLILESASTNQTSMYLCASSLYSRSYEQYFGPGTRLTVT.

This clone was counted a single time. The chain recombines TRBV9 with TRBJ2-7; D unclear. V shed 5 bases and J shed 2 bases, with 11 bases lying between them. Germline values: CDR1 SGDLS, CDR2 YYNGEE. This CDR3 comprises 13 residues. CDR3: CASRRLPPYEQYF. The DNA of the CDR3 is TGTGCCAGCAGACGTCTACCCCCCTACGAGCAGTACTTC.

This chain links TRBV27 with TRBJ2-1, with D uncertain. The germline gives CDR1 MNHEY, CDR2 SMNVEV (reference sequence). Trimming took off 5 bases at V and 9 bases at J, with 17 bases between the two ends. The CDR3 extends over 14 amino acids. The CDR3 spells CASSPAGALGEQFF. As DNA, the CDR3 is TGTGCCAGCAGTCCCGCCGGTGCGTTGGGTGAGCAGTTCTTC.

About this clone itself: Other DNA sequences of this sample code for an identical CDR3. This chain connects TRBV11-2 to TRBJ2-7; D is undetermined. Per the germline V gene, CDR1 is SGHAT and CDR2 is FQNNGV. The ends were cut back, 5 bases at V and 2 bases at J, with 7 bases in the middle. The CDR3 is 12 residues long. CDR3 DNA: TGTGCCAGCAGCGCCCCACCCTACGAGCAGTACTTC. Its translation: CASSAPPYEQYF.